The clone carrying this TCR beta chain is a singleton in its sample. Its specificity is not known. Germline V gives CDR1 SGHNT, CDR2 YYREEE (reference sequence). This CDR3 spans 16 amino acids. V lost 5 bases to trimming and J lost 2 bases; unmatched junction nucleotides: 9. The sample comes from a study of cytomegalovirus exposure and HLA in healthy donors. General study results and limits: There were some public TCRs occurring in many donors, but most TCR sequences were rare. With high specificity and sensitivity, the classifier reportedly diagnosed cytomegalovirus status.

The PCR used 60 Vbeta and 13 Jbeta primers. Only in-frame clones appear in the TCRdb table, and some are missing; sequencing was by immunoSEQ multiplex PCR. The sample carries more than 110,000 clones, around 84% recorded once. V usage is TRBV5-4 and J usage is TRBJ2-5; 10 bases are a match to TRBD2. The sequence came from a man aged 50-60 years in good health and CMV-seronegative. Input material: PBMCs. The CDR3 DNA is TGTGCCAGCAGGAGGACTAGCGGCGCCACTCAAGAGACCCAGTACTTC. This translates into CASRRTSGATQETQYF.